A selection of T cell receptor beta chains follows, all from one sample in a study of cytomegalovirus exposure and HLA in healthy donors. Measured with immunoSEQ multiplex PCR; TCRdb has only the in-frame clones, and not every one. The table includes approximately 89,000 clones, approximately 81% detected once. The sequencing input was PBMCs. Every receptor here comes from a man between 40 and 49 years old in good health and CMV-seropositive. Each CDR3 is given with its conserved first and last residue. Fields, in order: V gene, CDR3 protein.

TRBV25-1,CASSEYGGTGTDTEAFF
TRBV7-6,CASSLSTSGSRNEQFF
TRBV5-1,CASSFELGSVNTEAFF
TRBV7-2,CASSVSGTGKTDTQYF
TRBV6-5,CASSSGPRGSSYEQYF
TRBV11-3,CASTFRVSTAYYEQYF
TRBV28,CASILTGECEQYF
TRBV15,CATSRAGQPQHF
TRBV9,CASSVEIAGGNEQFF
TRBV9,CASSVGELVQAGEQFF